The rows below give T cell receptor beta chains drawn from one sample of a study of CD8 T cells in Susac syndrome. TCRdb reanalysed the immunoSEQ multiplex PCR reads using MiXCR and keeps one entry per CDR3 protein. The sample has 95,000 to 150,000 distinct CDR3 sequences, roughly 94% seen once. The specimen was CD8+ T cells from PBMCs. Receptor source: a human donor with Susac syndrome. Both conserved end residues are part of each CDR3. A D gene is named only where the DNA matches it firmly. Clone size is given for some rows only: seen once, a few or many times, or a class if the clone is expanded.

NA,TRBJ2-7,TRBD1,TRBV5-6,CASSSGTASLKQYF,TGTGCCAGCAGCTCCGGGACAGCCTCTTTAAAGCAGTACTTC
NA,TRBJ2-1,TRBD2,TRBV20-1,CSARDLRGTSYNEQFF,TGCAGTGCTAGAGATTTGCGGGGGACGTCCTACAATGAGCAGTTCTTC
NA,TRBJ2-6,NA,TRBV7-6,CASSKLTSGANVLTF,TGTGCCAGCAGCAAACTTACCTCTGGGGCCAACGTCCTGACTTTC
NA,TRBJ2-1,NA,TRBV6-4,CASSDLEQFF,TGTGCCAGCAGTGACCTCGAGCAGTTCTTC
once,TRBJ2-5,NA,TRBV12-3/TRBV12-4,CASRQGRQETQYF,TGTGCCAGCAGGCAGGGGAGACAAGAGACCCAGTACTTC
NA,TRBJ1-6,TRBD1,TRBV6-6,CASSYGTGSNSPLHF,TGTGCCAGCAGTTACGGGACAGGGAGTAATTCACCCCTCCACTTT
NA,TRBJ1-1,NA,TRBV11-1,CASSFQQDTEAFF,TGTGCCAGCAGCTTTCAACAGGACACTGAAGCTTTCTTT
NA,TRBJ2-5,TRBD2,TRBV10-1,CASSESSSGDQETQYF,TGCGCCAGCAGTGAGTCGTCTAGCGGGGACCAAGAGACCCAGTACTTC
once,TRBJ2-6,NA,TRBV6-2/TRBV6-3,CASSLTPSGSGANVLTF,TGTGCCAGCAGCCTAACCCCCTCAGGCTCTGGGGCCAACGTCCTGACTTTC
NA,TRBJ2-5,NA,TRBV3-1,CASRGGAPRETQYF,TGTGCCTCGAGAGGGGGGGCCCCCAGAGAGACCCAGTACTTC
NA,TRBJ1-5,NA,TRBV11-2,CASKGEGDQPQHF,TGTGCCAGCAAGGGGGAGGGTGATCAGCCCCAGCATTTT
NA,TRBJ2-3,TRBD1,TRBV13,CASSHTGGRDTQYF,TGTGCCAGCAGCCATACAGGGGGTAGGGATACGCAGTATTTT
NA,TRBJ2-1,NA,TRBV6-5,CASSYSLSYNEQFF,TGTGCCAGCAGTTACAGCCTCTCCTACAATGAGCAGTTCTTC
once,TRBJ2-6,TRBD1,TRBV9,CASSARDRISGANVLTF,TGTGCCAGCAGCGCCCGGGACAGAATCTCTGGGGCCAACGTCCTGACTTTC
once,TRBJ2-5,TRBD1,TRBV3-1,CASSQGTVWVSFGETQYF,TGTGCCAGCAGCCAGGGGACAGTGTGGGTATCCTTCGGAGAGACCCAGTACTTC
NA,TRBJ1-1,NA,TRBV4-1,CASSQGGTNTEAFF,TGCGCCAGCAGCCAGGGGGGCACGAACACTGAAGCTTTCTTT
NA,TRBJ2-2,NA,TRBV6-5,CASSYTATGELFF,TGTGCCAGCAGTTACACGGCAACCGGGGAGCTGTTTTTT
NA,TRBJ1-5,TRBD1,TRBV20-1,CSASGTGDIYQPQHF,TGCAGTGCAAGCGGGACAGGCGATATCTATCAGCCCCAGCATTTT
once,TRBJ2-6,NA,TRBV12-3/TRBV12-4,CASSVTRSGANVLTF,TGTGCCAGCAGTGTCACCCGCTCTGGGGCCAACGTCCTGACTTTC
NA,TRBJ2-1,NA,TRBV12-3/TRBV12-4,CASSFGSSYNEQFF,TGTGCCAGCAGTTTTGGGAGCTCCTACAATGAGCAGTTCTTC
NA,TRBJ2-5,NA,TRBV9,CASSSSGRGQETQYF,TGTGCCAGCAGCTCCAGCGGACGGGGCCAAGAGACCCAGTACTTC
NA,TRBJ2-1,TRBD2,TRBV9,CASSGNSGESYNEQFF,TGTGCCAGCAGCGGAAATAGCGGGGAATCCTACAATGAGCAGTTCTTC
NA,TRBJ2-5,NA,TRBV29-1,CSVVAGLETQYF,TGCAGCGTTGTCGCAGGGCTAGAGACCCAGTACTTC
once,TRBJ1-5,TRBD1,TRBV2,CASTTGMSNQPQHF,TGTGCCAGCACGACAGGGATGAGCAATCAGCCCCAGCATTTT
NA,TRBJ2-7,NA,TRBV15,CATSKDPYEQYF,TGTGCCACCAGCAAAGACCCCTACGAGCAGTACTTC
NA,TRBJ1-4,NA,TRBV7-3,CASSFPPQANEKLFF,TGTGCCAGCAGCTTCCCCCCACAAGCAAATGAAAAACTGTTTTTT
NA,TRBJ2-1,TRBD2,TRBV27,CASSSGGPYEQFF,TGTGCCAGCAGCTCGGGGGGGCCCTATGAGCAGTTCTTC
NA,TRBJ2-7,NA,TRBV20-1,CSAPYDYEQYF,TGCAGTGCTCCTTACGACTACGAGCAGTACTTC
NA,TRBJ1-1,NA,TRBV6-5,CASSSRPSEAFF,TGTGCCAGCAGCTCGAGGCCGAGTGAAGCTTTCTTT
NA,TRBJ2-2,TRBD1,TRBV4-1,CASETGSTGELFF,TGCGCCAGTGAGACAGGGAGCACCGGGGAGCTGTTTTTT
NA,TRBJ1-2,TRBD1,TRBV6-5,CASSYGVPGGLSVGYTF,TGTGCCAGCAGTTACGGGGTCCCAGGGGGCCTCTCTGTTGGCTACACCTTC
NA,TRBJ1-1,NA,TRBV12-3/TRBV12-4,CASSPFGVMNTEAFF,TGTGCCAGCAGCCCTTTTGGGGTAATGAACACTGAAGCTTTCTTT
NA,TRBJ1-2,NA,TRBV20-1,CSASDQRTAYGYTF,TGCAGTGCTAGTGACCAGCGCACCGCTTATGGCTACACCTTC